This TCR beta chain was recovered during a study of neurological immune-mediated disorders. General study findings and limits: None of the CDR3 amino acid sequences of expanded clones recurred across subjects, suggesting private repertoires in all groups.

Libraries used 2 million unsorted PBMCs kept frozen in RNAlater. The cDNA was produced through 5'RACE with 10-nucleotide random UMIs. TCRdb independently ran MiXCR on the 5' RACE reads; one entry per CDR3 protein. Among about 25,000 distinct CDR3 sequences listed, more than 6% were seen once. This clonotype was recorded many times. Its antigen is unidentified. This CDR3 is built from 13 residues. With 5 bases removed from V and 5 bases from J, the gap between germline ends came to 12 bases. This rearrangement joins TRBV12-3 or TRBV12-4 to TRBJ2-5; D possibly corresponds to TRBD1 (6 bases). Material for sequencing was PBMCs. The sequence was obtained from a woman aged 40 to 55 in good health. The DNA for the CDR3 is TGTGCCAGCAGTACAGGGCTGGGTGAGACCCAGTACTTC. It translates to CASSTGLGETQYF.